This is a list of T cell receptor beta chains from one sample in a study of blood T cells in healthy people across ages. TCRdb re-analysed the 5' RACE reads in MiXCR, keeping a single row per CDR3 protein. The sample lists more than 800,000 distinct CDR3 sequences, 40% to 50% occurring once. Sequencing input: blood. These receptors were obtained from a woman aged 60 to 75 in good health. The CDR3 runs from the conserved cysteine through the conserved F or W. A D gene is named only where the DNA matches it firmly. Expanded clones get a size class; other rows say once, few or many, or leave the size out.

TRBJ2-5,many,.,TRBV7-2,TGTGCCAGCAGCTTAGCGCAGGGGACAAGTCAGTACTTC,CASSLAQGTSQYF
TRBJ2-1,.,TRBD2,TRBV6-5,TGTGCCAGCAGTAAGGGACTAGCGGGAGGGGGGGATGAGCAGTTCTTC,CASSKGLAGGGDEQFF
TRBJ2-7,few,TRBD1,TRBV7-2,TGTGCCAGCAGCCAGGGGGACCGACCCTACGAGCAGTACTTC,CASSQGDRPYEQYF
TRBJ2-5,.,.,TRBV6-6,TGTGCCAGCGGCACGGGGCCCCGGAGCCAAGAGACCCAGTACTTC,CASGTGPRSQETQYF
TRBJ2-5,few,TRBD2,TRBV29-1,TGCAGCGTTCGGGGGGGTCCGGAGACCCAGTACTTC,CSVRGGPETQYF
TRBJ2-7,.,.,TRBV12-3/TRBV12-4,TGTGCCAGCAGTTGGGGAGTTAATGAGCAGTACTTC,CASSWGVNEQYF
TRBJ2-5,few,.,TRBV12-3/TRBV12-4,TGTGCCAGCAGCCCGGGCGGGGCCATAGAGACCCAGTACTTC,CASSPGGAIETQYF
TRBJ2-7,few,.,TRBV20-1,TGCAGTGCTAGAAGAGTAGGGGGCTCCTACGAGCAGTACTTC,CSARRVGGSYEQYF
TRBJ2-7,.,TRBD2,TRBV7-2,TGTGCCAGCAGCACCGGACTAGCGGGAGGGAACGAGCAGTACTTC,CASSTGLAGGNEQYF
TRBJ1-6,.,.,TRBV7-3,TGTGCCAGCAGCTTGGGTGGGGCGGATTCACCCCTCCACTTT,CASSLGGADSPLHF
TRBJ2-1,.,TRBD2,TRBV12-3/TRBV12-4,TGTGCCAGCAGAACACTCGGGACTAGCGGGAGACATGAGCAGTTCTTC,CASRTLGTSGRHEQFF
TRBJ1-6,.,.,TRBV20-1,TGCAGTGCTAAGTGGCTGGGACACGGGCAGGCCTATAATTCACCCCTCCACTTT,CSAKWLGHGQAYNSPLHF
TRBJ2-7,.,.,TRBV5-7,TGTGCCAGCCGCCCTTGGGGGGGGCAGGGGGGGAACGAGCAGTACTTC,CASRPWGGQGGNEQYF
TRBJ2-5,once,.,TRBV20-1,TGCAGTGCTAGTGTAGAAATCCCTCGGACCCAGTACTTC,CSASVEIPRTQYF
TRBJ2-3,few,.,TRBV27,TGTGCCAGCAGTTTAGGGGTCAACACAGATACGCAGTATTTT,CASSLGVNTDTQYF
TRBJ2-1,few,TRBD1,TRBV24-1,TGTGCCACCAGTGATACCGGACAGGTAGACAATGAGCAGTTCTTC,CATSDTGQVDNEQFF
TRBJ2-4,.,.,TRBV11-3,TGTGCCAGCAGCTTGGGAGGGGGGTCAACCAAAAACATTCAGTACTTC,CASSLGGGSTKNIQYF
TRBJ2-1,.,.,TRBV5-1,TGCGCCAGCAGCTTGGCGCGGGCGTTGGATGAGCAGTTCTTC,CASSLARALDEQFF
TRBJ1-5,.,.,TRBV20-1,TGCAGTGCTAGCCCAGGGGTCGCTCAGCCCCAGCATTTT,CSASPGVAQPQHF
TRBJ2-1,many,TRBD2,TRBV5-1,TGCGCCAGCAGCACCCGGACTAGCGGGAGTCGTCACAATGAGCAGTTCTTC,CASSTRTSGSRHNEQFF
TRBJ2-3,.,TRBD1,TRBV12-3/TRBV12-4,TGTGCCAGCAGTGAGGACAGGGGAGATACGCAGTATTTT,CASSEDRGDTQYF
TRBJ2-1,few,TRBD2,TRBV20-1,TGCAGTGCCGGAGGTAGCGGGGGGAGCTCCTACAATGAGCAGTTCTTC,CSAGGSGGSSYNEQFF
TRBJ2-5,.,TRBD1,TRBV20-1,TGCAGTGCTAGTCCCCTGACAGGGACGTCAGAGACCCAGTACTTC,CSASPLTGTSETQYF
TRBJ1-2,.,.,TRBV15,TGTGCCACCAAGGCGACCGACAGCCCAGCTAACTATAGCTACACCTTC,CATKATDSPANYSYTF
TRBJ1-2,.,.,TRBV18,TGTGCCAGCTCACCACTGCTGACCGCTAACTATGGCTACACCTTC,CASSPLLTANYGYTF
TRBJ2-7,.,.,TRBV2,TGTGCCAGCACCCGGGACACCCCCTACGAGCAGTACTTC,CASTRDTPYEQYF
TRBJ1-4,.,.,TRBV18,TGTGCCAGCTCACCACTGGCAGCCTCTGAAAAACTGTTTTTT,CASSPLAASEKLFF
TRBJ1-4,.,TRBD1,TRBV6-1,TGTGCCAGCAGTGAAGCGCGGGGACAGGGGATGAGAACTAATGAAAAACTGTTTTTT,CASSEARGQGMRTNEKLFF
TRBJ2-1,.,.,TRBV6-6,TGTGCCAGCAGTTATTCCCTACGGGAGAGCGACAATGAGCAGTTCTTC,CASSYSLRESDNEQFF
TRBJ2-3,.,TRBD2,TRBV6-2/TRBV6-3,TGTGCCGGCAGTTACCGGGAGGCGGGAGATACGCAGTATTTT,CAGSYREAGDTQYF
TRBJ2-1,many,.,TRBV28,TGTGCCAGCAGTTTATCTTACGGCAATGAGCAGTTCTTC,CASSLSYGNEQFF
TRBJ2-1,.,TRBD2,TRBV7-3,TGTGCCAGCACCTTTGCGGGAGGGTCCTACAATGAGCAGTTCTTC,CASTFAGGSYNEQFF
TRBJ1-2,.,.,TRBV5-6,TGTGCCAGCAGCTTCCGGGACAACTATGGCTACACCTTC,CASSFRDNYGYTF
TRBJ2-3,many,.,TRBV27,TGTGCCAGCAGTTTAAGAAGTCGCGAGGATACGCAGTATTTT,CASSLRSREDTQYF
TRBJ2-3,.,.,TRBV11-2,TGTGCCAGCAGCTTTGCTCCGAGGGCGAATACGGGACAAACAGATACGCAGTATTTT,CASSFAPRANTGQTDTQYF
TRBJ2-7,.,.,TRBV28,TGTGCCAGCACCGTGCGGGGGACAGTCCCCTACGAGCAGTACTTC,CASTVRGTVPYEQYF
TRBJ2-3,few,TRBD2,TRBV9,TGTGCCAGCAGCGTTACGACTAGCGGGAGGGCCACAGATACGCAGTATTTT,CASSVTTSGRATDTQYF
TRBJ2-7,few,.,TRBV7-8,TGTGCCAGCAGCCCCCGCCGGACCGCCTCCTACGAGCAGTACTTC,CASSPRRTASYEQYF
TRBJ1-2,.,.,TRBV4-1,TGCGCCAGCAGCCAGGACGTAGTTTATGGCTACACCTTC,CASSQDVVYGYTF
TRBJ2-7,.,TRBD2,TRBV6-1,TGTGCCAGCTGGGGACTAGCGGGAGGTAAATATTCCCACGAGCAGTACTTC,CASWGLAGGKYSHEQYF
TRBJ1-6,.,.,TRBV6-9,TGTGCCAGCAGTTATAACAGCCCTAATTCACCCCTCCACTTT,CASSYNSPNSPLHF
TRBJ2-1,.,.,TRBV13,TGTGCCAGCAGCTTACTAGCTGAGCAAGAGCAGTTCTTC,CASSLLAEQEQFF
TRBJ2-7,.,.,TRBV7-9,TGTGCCAGCAGCACGGGAGATTACAATGAGCAGTACTTC,CASSTGDYNEQYF
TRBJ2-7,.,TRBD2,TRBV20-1,TGCAGTGCTAGAGTTTCTGGTAGCGGGAGGGCCCAAGTATACGAGCAGTACTTC,CSARVSGSGRAQVYEQYF
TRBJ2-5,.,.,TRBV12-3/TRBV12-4,TGTGCCAGCAGTACCCTCAAACCAACAGGCGATGAGCAGTACTTC,CASSTLKPTGDEQYF
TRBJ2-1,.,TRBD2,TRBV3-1,TGTGCCAGCAGCCAAGAACTAGCGGCCTACAATGAGCAGTTCTTC,CASSQELAAYNEQFF
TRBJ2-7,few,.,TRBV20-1,TGCAGTGCTAGAGACATTTACACAGGAGAGCAGTACTTC,CSARDIYTGEQYF
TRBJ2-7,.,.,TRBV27,TGTGCCAGCAAATGGGACTCGGACTCCTACGAGCAGTACTTC,CASKWDSDSYEQYF
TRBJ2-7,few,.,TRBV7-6,TGTGCCAGCAGCTTAGCGGAGCCCGGCGAGCAGTACTTC,CASSLAEPGEQYF
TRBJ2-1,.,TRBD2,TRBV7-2,TGTGCCAGCAACTCTAGCGGGAGCTCCTACAATGAGCAGTTCTTC,CASNSSGSSYNEQFF
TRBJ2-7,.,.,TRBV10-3,TGTGCCATCAGCTCCGGGACAAAATACTACGAGCAGTACTTC,CAISSGTKYYEQYF
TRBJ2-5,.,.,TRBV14,TGTGCCAGCAGCCAAGATGCAGGCAGAGAAGAGACCCAGTACTTC,CASSQDAGREETQYF
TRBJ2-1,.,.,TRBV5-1,TGCGCCAGCAGCTCGGACAGTTACAATGTGCAGTTCTTC,CASSSDSYNVQFF